The clone carrying this T cell receptor beta chain came up once. No antigen is known for it. These data are taken from a study of early T cells in non-severe SARS-CoV-2 infection. Study context: The input, bulk RNA from unsorted whole blood, was sequenced, and chains were unpaired. Study-wide findings and caveats: Matches to VDJdb favored anti-spike CD8 responses and missed private and CD4 specificities.

Individually, cDNA molecules had unique molecular identifiers attached to them. One entry per CDR3 protein, called by TCRdb with MiXCR from the 5' RACE reads. The repertoire has around 86,000 distinct CDR3 sequences, about 15% of them found once; the top ten carry around 0.58%. V lost 8 bases to trimming and J lost 2 bases; unmatched junction nucleotides: 9. CDR3 length equals 15 residues. Germline V gives CDR1 LNHNV, CDR2 YYDKDF (reference sequence). This chain connects TRBV15 to TRBJ2-3; 8 nucleotides align to TRBD1. Sequencing was performed on whole blood. This clonotype was sampled from an adult who was a healthcare worker with PCR-confirmed SARS-CoV-2 infection or an uninfected control (not recorded which). CDR3 residues: CATCDTGGPTDTQYF. DNA of the CDR3: TGTGCCACCTGTGACACAGGGGGTCCCACAGATACGCAGTATTTT.